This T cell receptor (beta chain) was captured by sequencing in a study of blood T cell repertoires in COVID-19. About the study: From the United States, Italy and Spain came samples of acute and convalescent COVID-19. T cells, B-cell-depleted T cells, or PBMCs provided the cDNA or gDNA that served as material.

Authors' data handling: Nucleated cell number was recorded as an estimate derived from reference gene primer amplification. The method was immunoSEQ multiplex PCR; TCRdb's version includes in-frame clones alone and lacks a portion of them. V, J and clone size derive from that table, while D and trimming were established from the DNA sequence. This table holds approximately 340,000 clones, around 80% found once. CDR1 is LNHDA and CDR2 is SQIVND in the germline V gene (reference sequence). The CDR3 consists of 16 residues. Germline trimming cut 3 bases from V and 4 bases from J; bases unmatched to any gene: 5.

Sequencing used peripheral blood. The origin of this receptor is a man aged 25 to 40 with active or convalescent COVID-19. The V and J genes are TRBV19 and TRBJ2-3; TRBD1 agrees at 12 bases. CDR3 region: CASSISGTGGADTQYF. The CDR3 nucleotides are TGTGCCAGTAGTATTTCCGGGACAGGGGGCGCAGATACGCAGTATTTT. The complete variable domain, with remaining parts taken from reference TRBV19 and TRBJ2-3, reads DGGITQSPKYLFRKEGQNVTLSCEQNLNHDAMYWYRQDPGQGLRLIYYSQIVNDFQKGDIAEGYSVSREKKESFPLTVTSAQKNPTAFYLCASSISGTGGADTQYFGPGTRLTVL.